This paragraph reports one TCR beta chain. The record originates from a study of shared clonotypes between healthy human individuals. Study-wide background: Three plates each covered CD4 naive and memory; CD8 naive two, CD8 memory one.

Trimming shortened V by 2 bases and J by 6 bases, and 14 bases separated the two germline ends. From germline, CDR1 is MNHEY and CDR2 SVGAGI. The CDR3 covers 15 residues. It was about 190 ng DNA, around 33,000 T cell genomes, that sorted-subset replicate PCRs used. As handled by the study authors: From ImmunoSEQ came sequences covering only the junction and carrying no quality scores, so filtering differed. Sequencing was performed with immunoSEQ multiplex PCR; in TCRdb, only in-frame clones are kept and a portion is missing. The V and J calls and clone size were taken over from that table, and D and trimming were inferred from the DNA. The sample shows 550,000 to 700,000 clones, about three quarters of them seen only once.

This TCR was sampled from a woman aged 30 to 39 in good health. Sequenced input: memory CD4+ T cells sorted from blood. Subset defined: CD45RA-negative fraction. V and J are TRBV6-5 and TRBJ1-5; D gene ambiguous. The CDR3, as DNA: TGTGCCAGCAGTTACGAAGCGCCGTCTCGTCAGCCCCAGCATTTT. It is translated as CASSYEAPSRQPQHF.